Listed below are T cell receptor beta chains from one sample, sequenced in a study of CD8+ T cells in alopecia areata. Repertoires were generated with immunoSEQ multiplex PCR, while TCRdb's copy carries only in-frame clones and drops some. The sample includes hundreds of thousands of clones, 60% of them seen just once. The sample here was CD4+ T cells sorted from blood, taken around week 53, from a patient treated with tofacitinib. The receptor set was obtained from a human donor with alopecia areata. Each CDR3 is given with its conserved first and last residue. The order of the fields is clone size, CDR3 length, D gene, J gene, V gene, CDR3 protein, CDR3 DNA. D genes are given only for firm matches. Clone sizes are given selectively: once, few, many, or a class where the clone is expanded.

- | 15 | TRBD1 | TRBJ2-7 | TRBV4-2 | CASSQVQGQPYEQYF | TGTGCCAGCAGCCAGGTACAGGGGCAACCCTACGAGCAGTACTTC
- | 16 | - | TRBJ2-6 | TRBV30 | CAWSALSGTWANVLTF | TGTGCCTGGAGTGCCCTTTCGGGGACTTGGGCCAACGTCCTGACTTTC
- | 15 | - | TRBJ2-7 | TRBV7-9 | CASSPEGLRGYEQYF | TGTGCCAGCAGCCCGGAGGGGCTACGAGGTTACGAGCAGTACTTC
- | 15 | - | TRBJ1-1 | TRBV6-5 | CASSYSAGPNTEAFF | TGTGCCAGCAGTTACTCGGCAGGTCCGAACACTGAAGCTTTCTTT
few | 14 | - | TRBJ2-3 | TRBV7-2 | CASSLRTVTDTQYF | TGTGCCAGCAGCTTGCGGACAGTCACAGATACGCAGTATTTT
- | 15 | - | TRBJ2-3 | TRBV4-1 | CASSQEGASTDTQYF | TGCGCCAGCAGCCAAGAGGGGGCTAGCACAGATACGCAGTATTTT
once | 15 | - | TRBJ2-7 | TRBV4-1 | CASRQQGVGSYEQYF | TGCGCCAGCAGGCAACAGGGCGTGGGATCTTACGAGCAGTACTTC
- | 11 | - | TRBJ2-3 | TRBV20-1 | CSARTGDTQYF | TGCAGTGCTAGAACCGGCGATACGCAGTATTTT
- | 15 | TRBD2 | TRBJ2-1 | TRBV6-5 | CASTPLAGVINEQFF | TGTGCCAGCACTCCACTAGCGGGGGTGATCAATGAGCAGTTCTTC
few | 17 | TRBD1 | TRBJ2-7 | TRBV4-2 | CASSQVSGGQRTYEQYF | TGTGCCAGCAGCCAAGTTTCTGGGGGACAGAGGACCTACGAGCAGTACTTC
- | 13 | - | TRBJ1-2 | TRBV6-6 | CACQGGGAYGYTF | TGTGCCTGCCAGGGTGGAGGGGCTTATGGCTACACCTTC
- | 13 | - | TRBJ1-1 | TRBV29-1 | CSVERQANTEAFF | TGCAGCGTTGAAAGGCAGGCGAACACTGAAGCTTTCTTT
once | 13 | TRBD1 | TRBJ2-7 | TRBV29-1 | CSVDGQGAGEQYF | TGCAGCGTTGACGGACAGGGGGCTGGGGAGCAGTACTTC
- | 13 | - | TRBJ1-1 | TRBV2 | CASRQGEDTEAFF | TGTGCCAGCAGGCAGGGAGAGGACACTGAAGCTTTCTTT
- | 13 | - | TRBJ1-1 | TRBV25-1 | CASTNTGLAEAFF | TGTGCCAGCACTAACACAGGGTTAGCTGAAGCTTTCTTT
- | 13 | - | TRBJ2-6 | TRBV25-1 | CATAASGANVLTF | TGTGCCACGGCAGCCTCTGGGGCCAACGTCCTGACTTTC
- | 14 | - | TRBJ1-5 | TRBV7-8 | CASSFTGRDQPQHF | TGTGCCAGCAGCTTCACAGGGAGAGATCAGCCCCAGCATTTT
- | 12 | - | TRBJ2-5 | TRBV5-1 | CASSLPQETQYF | TGCGCCAGCAGCCTTCCGCAAGAGACCCAGTACTTC
few | 17 | - | TRBJ2-1 | TRBV7-8 | CASSLPAPGTPLHPGFF | TGTGCCAGCAGCTTGCCAGCTCCCGGGACACCTCTACATCCTGGGTTCTTC
- | 16 | - | TRBJ2-3 | TRBV5-1 | CASSLESGSGTDTQYF | TGCGCCAGCAGCTTGGAATCAGGCAGTGGCACAGATACGCAGTATTTT
- | 15 | - | TRBJ2-5 | TRBV29-1 | CSVEGGRVPGETQYF | TGCAGCGTTGAGGGGGGTCGCGTCCCAGGAGAGACCCAGTACTTC
- | 13 | - | TRBJ2-5 | TRBV30 | CAWSGVSQETQYF | TGTGCCTGGAGTGGGGTCTCACAAGAGACCCAGTACTTC